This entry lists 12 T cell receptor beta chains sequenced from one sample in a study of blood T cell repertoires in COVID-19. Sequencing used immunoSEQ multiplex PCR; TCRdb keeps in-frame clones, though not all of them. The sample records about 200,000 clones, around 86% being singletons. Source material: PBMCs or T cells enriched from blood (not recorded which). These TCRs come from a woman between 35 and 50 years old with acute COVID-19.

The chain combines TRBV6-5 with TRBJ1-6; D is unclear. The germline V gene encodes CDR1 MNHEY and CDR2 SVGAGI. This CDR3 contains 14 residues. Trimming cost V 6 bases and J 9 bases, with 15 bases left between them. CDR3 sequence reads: CASRQLALGSPLHF. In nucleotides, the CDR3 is TGTGCCAGCAGACAGTTGGCGTTAGGTTCACCCCTCCACTTT.

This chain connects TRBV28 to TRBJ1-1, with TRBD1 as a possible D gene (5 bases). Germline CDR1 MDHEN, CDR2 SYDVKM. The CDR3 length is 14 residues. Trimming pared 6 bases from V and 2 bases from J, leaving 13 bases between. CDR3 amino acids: CASSPNRFNTEAFF. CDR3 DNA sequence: TGTGCCAGCAGCCCTAACAGGTTTAACACTGAAGCTTTCTTT. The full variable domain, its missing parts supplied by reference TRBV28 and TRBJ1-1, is DVKVTQSSRYLVKRTGEKVFLECVQDMDHENMFWYRQDPGLGLRLIYFSYDVKMKEKGDIPEGYSVSREKKERFSLILESASTNQTSMYLCASSPNRFNTEAFFGQGTRLTVV.

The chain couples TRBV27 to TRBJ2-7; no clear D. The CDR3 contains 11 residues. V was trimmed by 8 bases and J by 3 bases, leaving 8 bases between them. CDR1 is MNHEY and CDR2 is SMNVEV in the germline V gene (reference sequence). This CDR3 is CASRGGYEQYF. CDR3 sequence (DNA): TGTGCCAGCCGAGGCGGCTACGAGCAGTACTTC.

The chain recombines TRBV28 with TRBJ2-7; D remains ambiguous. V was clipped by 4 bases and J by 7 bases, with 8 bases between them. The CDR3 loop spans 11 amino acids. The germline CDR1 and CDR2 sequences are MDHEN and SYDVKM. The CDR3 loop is CASSSPLEQYF. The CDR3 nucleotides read TGTGCCAGCAGTTCCCCTCTAGAGCAGTACTTC.

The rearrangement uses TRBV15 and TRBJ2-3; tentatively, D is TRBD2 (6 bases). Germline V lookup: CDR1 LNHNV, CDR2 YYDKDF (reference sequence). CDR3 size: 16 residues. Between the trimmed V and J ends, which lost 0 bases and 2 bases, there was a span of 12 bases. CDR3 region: CATSRDLGGTTDTQYF. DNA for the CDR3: TGTGCCACCAGCAGAGACCTCGGGGGTACCACAGATACGCAGTATTTT. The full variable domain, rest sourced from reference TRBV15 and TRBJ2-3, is DAMVIQNPRYQVTQFGKPVTLSCSQTLNHNVMYWYQQKSSQAPKLLFHYYDKDFNNEADTPDNFQSRRPNTSFCFLDIRSPGLGDTAMYLCATSRDLGGTTDTQYFGPGTRLTVL.

The CDR3 sequence is CASSLGQGAYEQYF. CDR3 DNA: TGTGCCAGCAGTTTGGGACAGGGGGCTTACGAGCAGTACTTC. This rearrangement joins TRBV28 to TRBJ2-7; 12 positions match TRBD1. The CDR3 loop spans 14 amino acids. Germline CDR1 reads MDHEN; CDR2 reads SYDVKM. The V and J ends lost 3 bases and 4 bases, in that order; junction bases with no gene match: 1.

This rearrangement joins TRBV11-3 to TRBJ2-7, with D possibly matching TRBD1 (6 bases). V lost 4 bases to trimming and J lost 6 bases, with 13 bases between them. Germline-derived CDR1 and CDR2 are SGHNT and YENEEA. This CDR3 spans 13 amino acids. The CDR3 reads CASSYSGTSEQYF. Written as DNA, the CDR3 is TGTGCCAGCAGCTACTCCGGGACAAGCGAGCAGTACTTC.

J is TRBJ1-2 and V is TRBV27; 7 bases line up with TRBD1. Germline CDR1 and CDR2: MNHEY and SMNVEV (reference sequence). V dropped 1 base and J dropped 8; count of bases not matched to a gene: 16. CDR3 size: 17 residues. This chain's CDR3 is CASSLLGQVRSRLGYTF. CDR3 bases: TGTGCCAGCAGTTTATTAGGACAGGTCCGTTCTCGATTAGGCTACACCTTC.

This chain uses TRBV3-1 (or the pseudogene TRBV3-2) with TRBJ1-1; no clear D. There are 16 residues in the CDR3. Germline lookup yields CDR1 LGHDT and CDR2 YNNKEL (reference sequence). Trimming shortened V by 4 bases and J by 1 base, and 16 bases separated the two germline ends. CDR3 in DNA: TGTGCCAGCAGCCCGCTCGGGTGGCAGTCGAACACTGAAGCTTTCTTT. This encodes CASSPLGWQSNTEAFF.

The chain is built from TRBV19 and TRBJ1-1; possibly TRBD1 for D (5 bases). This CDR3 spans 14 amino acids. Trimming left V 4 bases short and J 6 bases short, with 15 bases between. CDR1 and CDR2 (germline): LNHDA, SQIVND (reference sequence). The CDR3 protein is CASSTAGVSAEAFF. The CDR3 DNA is TGTGCCAGTAGTACCGCGGGGGTCTCGGCTGAAGCTTTCTTT.

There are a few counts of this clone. The CDR3 DNA sequence: TGTGCCAGCAGCCCGAGGACAGGGTCCTACGAGCAGTACTTC. It codes for CASSPRTGSYEQYF. The rearrangement uses TRBV11-2 and TRBJ2-7; 8 nucleotides line up with TRBD1. This CDR3 spans 14 amino acids. From germline, CDR1 is SGHAT and CDR2 FQNNGV. Trimming at V came to 5 bases and at J to 1 base, leaving 4 bases not matched to a gene.

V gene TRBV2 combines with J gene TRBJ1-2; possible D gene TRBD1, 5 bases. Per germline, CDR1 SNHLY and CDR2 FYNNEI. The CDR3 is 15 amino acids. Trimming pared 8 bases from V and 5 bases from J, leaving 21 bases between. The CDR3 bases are TGTGCCAGCCGGGGGGGTAACAGCGAAAGTTATGGCTACACCTTC. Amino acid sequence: CASRGGNSESYGYTF. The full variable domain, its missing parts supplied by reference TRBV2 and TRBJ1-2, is EPEVTQTPSHQVTQMGQEVILRCVPISNHLYFYWYRQILGQKVEFLVSFYNNEISEKSEIFDDQFSVERPDGSNFTLKIRSTKLEDSAMYFCASRGGNSESYGYTFGSGTRLTVV.